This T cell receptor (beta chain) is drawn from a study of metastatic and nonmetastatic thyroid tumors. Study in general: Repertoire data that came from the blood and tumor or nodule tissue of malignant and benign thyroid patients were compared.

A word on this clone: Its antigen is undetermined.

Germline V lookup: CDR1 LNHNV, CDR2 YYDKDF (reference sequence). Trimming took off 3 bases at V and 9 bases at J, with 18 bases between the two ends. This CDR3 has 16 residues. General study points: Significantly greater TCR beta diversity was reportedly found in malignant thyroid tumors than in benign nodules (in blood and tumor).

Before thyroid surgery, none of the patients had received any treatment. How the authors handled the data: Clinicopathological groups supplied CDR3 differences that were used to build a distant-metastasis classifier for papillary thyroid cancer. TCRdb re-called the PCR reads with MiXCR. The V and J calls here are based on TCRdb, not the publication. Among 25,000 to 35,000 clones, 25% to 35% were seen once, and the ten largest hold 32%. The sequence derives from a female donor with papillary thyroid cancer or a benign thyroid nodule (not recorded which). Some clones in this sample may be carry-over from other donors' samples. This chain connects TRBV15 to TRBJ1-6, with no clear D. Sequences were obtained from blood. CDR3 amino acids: CATSSDRALRGSPLHF. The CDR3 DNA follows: TGTGCCACCAGCAGCGACCGGGCCCTCCGGGGTTCACCCCTCCACTTT.